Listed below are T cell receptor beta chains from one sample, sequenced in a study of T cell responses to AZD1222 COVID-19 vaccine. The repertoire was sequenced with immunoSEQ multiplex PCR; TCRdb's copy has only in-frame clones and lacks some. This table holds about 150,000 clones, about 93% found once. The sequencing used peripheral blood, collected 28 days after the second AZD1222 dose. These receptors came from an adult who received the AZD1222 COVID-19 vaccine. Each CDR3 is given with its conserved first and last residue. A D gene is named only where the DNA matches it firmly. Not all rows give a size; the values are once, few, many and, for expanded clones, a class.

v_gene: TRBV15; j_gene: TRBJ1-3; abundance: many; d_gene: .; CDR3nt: TGTGCCACCAGCAGAGGCGGAACCGCAGGGAACGTCGGAAACACCATATATTTT; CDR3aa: CATSRGGTAGNVGNTIYF
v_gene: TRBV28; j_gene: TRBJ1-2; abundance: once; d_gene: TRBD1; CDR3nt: TGTGCCAGCAGTTTAGTAATTCTAGGGGGCGGATATGGCTACACCTTC; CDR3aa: CASSLVILGGGYGYTF
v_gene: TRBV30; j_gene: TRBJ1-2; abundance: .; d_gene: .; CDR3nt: TGTGCCTGGGTTCCCGTGGGGGACGACTATGGCTACACCTTC; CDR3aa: CAWVPVGDDYGYTF
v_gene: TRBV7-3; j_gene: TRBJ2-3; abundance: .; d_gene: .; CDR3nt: TGTGCCAGCAGCTTGCCTAGCACAGATACGCAGTATTTT; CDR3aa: CASSLPSTDTQYF
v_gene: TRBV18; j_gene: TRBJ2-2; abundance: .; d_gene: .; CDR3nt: TGTGCCAGCTCACCATCAGGGGCCGGGGAGCTGTTTTTT; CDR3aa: CASSPSGAGELFF
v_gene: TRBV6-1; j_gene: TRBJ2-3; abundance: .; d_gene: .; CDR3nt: TGTGCCAGCAGTGAGGGATATACAGGGACCATAGCGAGTACGCAGTATTTT; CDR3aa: CASSEGYTGTIASTQYF
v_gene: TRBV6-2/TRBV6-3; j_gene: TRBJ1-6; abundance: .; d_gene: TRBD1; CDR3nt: TGTGCCAGCAGCCACAGGGACAGCTCCTATTCACCCCTCCACTTT; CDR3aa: CASSHRDSSYSPLHF
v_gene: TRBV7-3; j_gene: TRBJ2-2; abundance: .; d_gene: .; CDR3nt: TGTGCCAGCAGCTTAGGGCCCGGGGAGCTGTTTTTT; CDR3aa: CASSLGPGELFF
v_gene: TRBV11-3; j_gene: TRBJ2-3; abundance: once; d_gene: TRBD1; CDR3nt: TGTGCCAGCAGCTTTTCCCCACAGGGGAAGAAGCAGTATTTT; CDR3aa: CASSFSPQGKKQYF
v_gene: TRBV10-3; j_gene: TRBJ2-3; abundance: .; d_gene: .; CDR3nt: TGTGCCATCAGTGAGTCCGCAGATACGCAGTATTTT; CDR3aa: CAISESADTQYF
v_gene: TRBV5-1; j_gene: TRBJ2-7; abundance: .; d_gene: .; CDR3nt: TGCGCCAGCAGCTTGAGCGATGGGAGCTACGAGCAGTACTTC; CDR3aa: CASSLSDGSYEQYF
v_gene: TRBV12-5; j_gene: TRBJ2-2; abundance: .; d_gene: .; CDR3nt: TGTGCTAGTGGGTTCCAGGGCACCGGGGAGCTGTTTTTT; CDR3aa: CASGFQGTGELFF
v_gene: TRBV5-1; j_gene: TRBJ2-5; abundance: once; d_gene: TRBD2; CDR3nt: TGCGCCAGCAGCTTGGGTGTCAAGCGGGGGGAAGAGACCCAGTACTTC; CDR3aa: CASSLGVKRGEETQYF
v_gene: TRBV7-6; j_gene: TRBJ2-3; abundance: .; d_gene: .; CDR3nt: TGTGCCAGCTCGACGACTAGCACAGATACGCAGTATTTT; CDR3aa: CASSTTSTDTQYF
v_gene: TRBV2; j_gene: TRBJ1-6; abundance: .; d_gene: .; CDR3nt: TGTGCCAGTTTTAGCCCTCCACGGCATTCACCCCTCCACTTT; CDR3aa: CASFSPPRHSPLHF
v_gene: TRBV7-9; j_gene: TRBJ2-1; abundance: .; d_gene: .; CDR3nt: TGTGCCAGCAGCTTACTTAGGCGAATGAATGAGCAGTTCTTC; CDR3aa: CASSLLRRMNEQFF
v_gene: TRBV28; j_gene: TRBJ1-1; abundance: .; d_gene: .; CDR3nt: TGTGCCAGCAGGGAGGCTGGGAACACTGAAGCTTTCTTT; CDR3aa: CASREAGNTEAFF
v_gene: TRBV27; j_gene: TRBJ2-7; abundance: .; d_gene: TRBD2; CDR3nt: TGTGCCAGCAGTTTCTCTAGCGGGTACGAGCAGTACTTC; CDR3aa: CASSFSSGYEQYF
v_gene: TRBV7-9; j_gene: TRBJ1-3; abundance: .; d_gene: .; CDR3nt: TGTGCCAGCAGCAGGGGCAGTTTTGACTCTGGAAACACCATATATTTT; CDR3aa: CASSRGSFDSGNTIYF
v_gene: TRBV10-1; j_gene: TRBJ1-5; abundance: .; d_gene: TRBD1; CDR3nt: TGCGCCAGCAGTGGAATGAGGGGACAGGGGGCTTCGGAGCATCAGCCCCAGCATTTT; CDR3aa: CASSGMRGQGASEHQPQHF
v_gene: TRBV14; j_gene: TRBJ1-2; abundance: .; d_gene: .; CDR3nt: TGTGCCAGCAGCCAAGGGGAACCGGGAGTTAACTATGGCTACACCTTC; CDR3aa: CASSQGEPGVNYGYTF
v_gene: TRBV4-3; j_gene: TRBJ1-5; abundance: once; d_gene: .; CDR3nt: TGCGCCAGCAGCCAAGAATACAGGTCAACCAATCAGCCCCAGCATTTT; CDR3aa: CASSQEYRSTNQPQHF
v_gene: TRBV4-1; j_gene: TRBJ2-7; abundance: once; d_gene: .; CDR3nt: TGCGCCAGCAGCCAAGAAAACCAAATCGCCTACGAGCAGTACTTC; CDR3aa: CASSQENQIAYEQYF
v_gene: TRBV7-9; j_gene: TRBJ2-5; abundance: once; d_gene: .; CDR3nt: TGTGCCAGCAGCGACAGTAACCAAGAGACCCAGTACTTC; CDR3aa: CASSDSNQETQYF
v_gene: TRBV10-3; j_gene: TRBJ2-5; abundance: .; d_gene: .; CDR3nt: TGTGCCATCAGTGCGGTAGCTGCAGAGACCCAGTACTTC; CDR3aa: CAISAVAAETQYF
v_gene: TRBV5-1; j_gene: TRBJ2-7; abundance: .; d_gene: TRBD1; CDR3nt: TGCGCCAGCCGGACGACAGGGAGCTACGAGCAGTACTTC; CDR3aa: CASRTTGSYEQYF
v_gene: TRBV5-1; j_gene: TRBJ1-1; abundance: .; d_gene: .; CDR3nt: TGCGCCAGCAGCCATAGAGTGAACACTGAAGCTTTCTTT; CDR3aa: CASSHRVNTEAFF
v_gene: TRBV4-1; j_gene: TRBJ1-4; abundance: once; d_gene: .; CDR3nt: TGCGCCAGCAGCCAATTAAAATCTATTCTGGATGAAAAACTGTTTTTT; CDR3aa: CASSQLKSILDEKLFF
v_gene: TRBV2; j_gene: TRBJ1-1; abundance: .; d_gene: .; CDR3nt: TGTGCCAGCATTTTTTCGGGGATAACTGAAGCTTTCTTT; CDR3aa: CASIFSGITEAFF
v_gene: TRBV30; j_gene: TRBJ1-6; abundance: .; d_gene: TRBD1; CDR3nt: TGTGCCTGGACGGGACAGAGGGATTCACCCCTCCACTTT; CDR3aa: CAWTGQRDSPLHF
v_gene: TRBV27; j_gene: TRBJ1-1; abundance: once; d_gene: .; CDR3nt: TGTGCCAGCAGTTTATCTTGGGGAATGAACACTGAAGCTTTCTTT; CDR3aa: CASSLSWGMNTEAFF
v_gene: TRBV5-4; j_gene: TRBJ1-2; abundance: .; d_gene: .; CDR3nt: TGTGCCAGCAGGATTACTGGTAACTATGGCTACACCTTC; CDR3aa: CASRITGNYGYTF